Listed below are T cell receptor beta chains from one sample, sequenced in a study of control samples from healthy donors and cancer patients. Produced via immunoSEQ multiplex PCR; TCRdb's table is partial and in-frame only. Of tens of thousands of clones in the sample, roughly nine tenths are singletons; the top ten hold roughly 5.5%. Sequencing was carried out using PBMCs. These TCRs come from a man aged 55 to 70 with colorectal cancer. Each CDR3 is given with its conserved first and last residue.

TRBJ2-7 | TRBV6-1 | CASSEEDRGGAYEQYF
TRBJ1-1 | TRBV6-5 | CASSKQAHTEAFF
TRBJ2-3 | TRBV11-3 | CASSLGQGSGVDTQYF
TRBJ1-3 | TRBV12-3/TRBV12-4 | CASSHSGHTIYF
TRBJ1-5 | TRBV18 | CASSPGGSSNQPQHF
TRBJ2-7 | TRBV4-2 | CAKLGQRTYEQYF
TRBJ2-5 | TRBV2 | CASSGLGQQETQYF
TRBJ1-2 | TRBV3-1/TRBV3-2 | CASSQGRAPLYGYTF
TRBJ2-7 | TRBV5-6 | CASSLVGDEQYF
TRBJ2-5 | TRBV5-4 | CASSLGGSQETQYF
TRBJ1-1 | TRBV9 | CASSGDGNTEAFF
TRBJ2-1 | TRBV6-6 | CASSFGVYNEQFF
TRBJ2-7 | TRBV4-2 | CASSQERGARNEQYF
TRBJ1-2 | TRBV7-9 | CASSFQGGYGYTF
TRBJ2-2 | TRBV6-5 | CASMAGRIGELFF
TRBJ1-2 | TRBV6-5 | CASSSAGAMYGYTF
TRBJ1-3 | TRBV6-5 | CASSLGRTSGNTIYF
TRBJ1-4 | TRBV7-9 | CASSLRQGSNEKLFF
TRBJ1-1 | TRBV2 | CASSADLNTEAFF